In its sample, the clone carrying this TCR beta chain was seen a few times. This specimen belongs to a study of T cells after yellow fever vaccination. Using its own MiXCR run on the 5' RACE reads, TCRdb lists one record per CDR3 protein. Here the sample spans a few hundred thousand distinct CDR3 sequences, over 5% being singletons. CDR1 is SQVTM and CDR2 is ANQGSEA in the germline V gene. V was trimmed by 7 bases and J by 7 bases, leaving 14 bases between them. There are 12 residues in the CDR3. The gene calls are TRBV29-1 and TRBJ2-1; D might be TRBD2 (5 bases). The source was PBMCs, collected 5 days after the yellow fever booster vaccination. The sequence was obtained from a man in his thirties or forties who received the YFV17D yellow fever vaccine. The CDR3: CSADIEGNEQFF. The CDR3 DNA follows: TGCAGCGCAGATATAGAGGGTAATGAGCAGTTCTTC.